This T cell receptor beta chain was sequenced in a study of T cells in Graves' hyperthyroidism and ophthalmopathy. The TCR beta CDR3 regions underwent amplification using RNA transcripts as the source. The primer set for the first-round RT-PCR of the TCR CDR3 was HTBI. TCRdb re-called the multiplex PCR reads through MiXCR, storing one row per CDR3 protein. The data contain about 560,000 distinct CDR3 sequences, 40% to 55% of them singletons. Only one count was recorded for this clonotype. Its antigen is unidentified. CDR1 SNHLY and CDR2 FYNNEI come from the germline V gene. V was pared by 6 bases and J by 5 bases, with 12 bases of the junction left unmatched. This CDR3 is built from 15 residues. The study's findings and limits: By a 13 V-J model, ophthalmopathy was set apart from stable hyperthyroidism. Peripheral blood also featured most of the thyroid clonotypes expanded above 0.001.

The chain employs TRBV2 and TRBJ2-5; 7 nucleotides agree with TRBD2. Material: peripheral blood or thyroid tissue (not recorded which). The source is a woman in her late teens or twenties with Graves' hyperthyroidism. CDR3 nucleotide sequence: TGTGCCAGCAGCCACCTAGCGGATAGCGCGGAGACCCAGTACTTC. It yields the protein CASSHLADSAETQYF. The complete variable domain, with remaining parts taken from reference TRBV2 and TRBJ2-5, reads EPEVTQTPSHQVTQMGQEVILRCVPISNHLYFYWYRQILGQKVEFLVSFYNNEISEKSEIFDDQFSVERPDGSNFTLKIRSTKLEDSAMYFCASSHLADSAETQYFGPGTRLLVL.